The present T cell receptor beta chain was sequenced within a study of T-cell reconstitution after alpha-beta-depleted transplantation in children. Preparation of the TCRbeta library involved a method that used unique molecular identifiers. Each CDR3 protein is one row after TCRdb ran MiXCR on the PCR reads. The sample contains about 540,000 distinct CDR3 sequences, approximately 16% of which appear only once. This CDR3 spans 13 amino acids. V was pared by 11 bases and J by 2 bases, with 9 bases of the junction left unmatched. This TCR derives from a human donor who donated a stem cell graft to a child with acute lymphoblastic leukemia. The V gene is TRBV12-3 or TRBV12-4, the J gene TRBJ2-7; 7 nucleotides align to TRBD1. The material sequenced was PBMCs from the stem cell graft donor, taken from the stem cell graft. CDR3 nucleotides: TGTGCCTTCCGAGGGGGCCGAGCCTACGAGCAGTACTTC. Translation: CAFRGGRAYEQYF.